This T cell receptor (beta chain) was identified in a study of long-term antiretroviral therapy in people with HIV. The immunoSEQ assay was v3.0, run at survey level. Generated by immunoSEQ multiplex PCR, the TCRdb table keeps only in-frame clones and is missing some. The sample carries more than 10,000 clones, 83% recorded once. In its sample, this clone was seen once. The CDR3 covers 11 residues. The V gene lost 6 bases and the J gene lost 2 bases, with 4 bases spanning the gap. CDR1 KGHSH and CDR2 LQKENI come from the germline V gene. PBMC samples from each donor numbered at least one pre-ART and at least two post-ART.

This chain joins TRBV18 and TRBJ2-5; D is uncertain. The TCR sequence derives from a man aged 35 to 55 with HIV. The sequencing used unsorted PBMCs, collected 3.4 years after starting antiretroviral therapy. CDR3 in amino acids: CASSPQETQYF. The CDR3 DNA reads as TGTGCCAGCTCCCCTCAAGAGACCCAGTACTTC.